This T cell receptor beta chain emerged from a study of metastatic and nonmetastatic thyroid tumors. General study findings and limits: Significantly higher TCR beta diversity was reportedly seen in malignant thyroid tumors than benign nodules, in blood and tumor.

The V and J ends lost 4 bases and 2 bases respectively, with 5 bases between them. The CDR3 runs to 12 residues. Germline V gene data show CDR1 as MNHEY and CDR2 as SVGEGT. As for this clone: What it binds is not known.

Via MiXCR, TCRdb re-called the PCR reads. Of 15,000 or so clones listed, less than 30% are singletons. Thyroid surgery had not been preceded by any treatment in any patient. The gene calls are TRBV6-2 or TRBV6-3 and TRBJ1-2; D gene unclear. The sequencing sample was made of tumor tissue. The TCR comes from a male donor with papillary thyroid cancer or a benign thyroid nodule (not recorded which). Some clones in this sample may be carry-over from other donors' samples. The CDR3 sequence: CASSLANYGYTF. In DNA form, the CDR3 reads TGTGCCAGCAGTTTGGCCAACTATGGCTACACCTTC.